A single sample is the source of the 3 T cell receptor beta chains below, sequenced in a study of shared clonotypes between healthy human individuals. TCRdb's table, derived via immunoSEQ multiplex PCR, lists solely in-frame clones and lacks some. Of around 2.5 million clones in the sample, approximately 93% were seen once. The sample taken for sequencing was naive CD4+ T cells from PBMCs. Regarding subset: CD45RA+ positively selected. Receptors were obtained from a man between 18 and 29 years old in good health. Some clones in this sample may be carry-over from other donors' samples.

This chain connects TRBV28 to TRBJ2-1; a weak D match, TRBD2 (6 bases). CDR1 and CDR2 (germline): MDHEN, SYDVKM. V was cut by 6 bases and J by 3 bases, with 21 bases left in between. The CDR3 length is 17 residues. CDR3 amino acids: CASSPTRTRRDYNEQFF. For the CDR3, the DNA is TGTGCCAGCAGCCCTACCCGTACTAGGCGGGACTACAATGAGCAGTTCTTC. Together with reference TRBV28 and TRBJ2-1, the CDR3 gives the full variable domain: DVKVTQSSRYLVKRTGEKVFLECVQDMDHENMFWYRQDPGLGLRLIYFSYDVKMKEKGDIPEGYSVSREKKERFSLILESASTNQTSMYLCASSPTRTRRDYNEQFFGPGTRLTVL.

Regarding this clone: Within the sample, other DNA sequences also encode this same CDR3. This chain links TRBV5-1 with TRBJ2-2; D is perhaps TRBD1 (6 bases). Germline assignment: CDR1 SGHRS and CDR2 YFSETQ. The CDR3 is 15 residues long. V dropped 4 bases and J dropped 0 bases, with 10 bases sitting between them. Here the CDR3 DNA reads TGCGCCAGCAGCCCGGACAGACCGAACACCGGGGAGCTGTTTTTT. Amino acids: CASSPDRPNTGELFF.

This clone was detected once. The chain employs TRBV7-9 and TRBJ2-1; 7 nucleotides align to TRBD1. Germline V CDR1 and CDR2: SEHNR, FQNEAQ (reference sequence). With 8 bases clipped from V and 4 bases from J, the junction kept 11 bases outside the gene matches. The CDR3 has 15 residues. This CDR3 reads CASETMGQSYNEQFF. CDR3 coding DNA: TGTGCCAGCGAGACTATGGGACAGTCGTACAATGAGCAGTTCTTC.